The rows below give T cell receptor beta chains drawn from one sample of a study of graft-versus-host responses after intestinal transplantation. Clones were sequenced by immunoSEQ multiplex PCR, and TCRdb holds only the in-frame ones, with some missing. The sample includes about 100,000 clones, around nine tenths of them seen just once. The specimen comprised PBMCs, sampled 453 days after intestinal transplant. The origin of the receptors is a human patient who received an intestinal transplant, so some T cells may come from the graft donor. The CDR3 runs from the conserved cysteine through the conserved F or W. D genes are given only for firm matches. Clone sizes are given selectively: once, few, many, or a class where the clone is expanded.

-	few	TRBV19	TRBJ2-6	CASTSGANVLTF	TGTGCCAGTACTTCTGGGGCCAACGTCCTGACTTTC
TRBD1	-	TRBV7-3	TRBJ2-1	CASSFGQGPYNEQFF	TGTGCCAGCAGCTTCGGACAGGGTCCCTACAATGAGCAGTTCTTC
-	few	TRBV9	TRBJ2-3	CASSVGVTDGATDTQYF	TGTGCCAGCAGCGTAGGAGTCACCGATGGGGCCACAGATACGCAGTATTTT
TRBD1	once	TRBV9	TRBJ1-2	CASSVTGHGYTF	TGTGCCAGCAGCGTGACAGGGCATGGCTACACCTTC
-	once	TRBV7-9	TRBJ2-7	CASSFQGISYEQYF	TGTGCCAGCAGCTTCCAGGGGATCTCCTACGAGCAGTACTTC
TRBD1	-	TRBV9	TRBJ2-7	CASSVGGTGAYEQYF	TGTGCCAGCAGCGTAGGCGGGACAGGAGCCTACGAGCAGTACTTC
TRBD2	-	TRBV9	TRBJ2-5	CASSVSGGGTETQYF	TGTGCCAGCAGCGTTAGCGGGGGGGGGACGGAGACCCAGTACTTC
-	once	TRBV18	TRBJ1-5	CASSQGTPSDQPQHF	TGTGCCAGCTCACAGGGGACTCCCAGCGATCAGCCCCAGCATTTT
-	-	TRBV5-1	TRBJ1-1	CASSFRTAEEAFF	TGCGCCAGCAGCTTCCGGACGGCGGAGGAAGCTTTCTTT
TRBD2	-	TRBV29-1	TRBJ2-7	CSVVPSGAPYEQYF	TGCAGCGTTGTGCCCAGCGGGGCTCCCTACGAGCAGTACTTC
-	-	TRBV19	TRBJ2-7	CASSSSGYEQYF	TGTGCCAGTAGTTCCTCGGGCTACGAGCAGTACTTC
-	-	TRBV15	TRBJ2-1	CATSRVQLGDEQFF	TGTGCCACCAGCAGAGTCCAGTTGGGCGATGAGCAGTTCTTC
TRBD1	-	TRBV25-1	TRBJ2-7	CASTPTGKFYEQYF	TGTGCCAGCACCCCGACAGGGAAGTTTTACGAGCAGTACTTC
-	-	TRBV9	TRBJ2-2	CASSDGQGHQNTGELFF	TGTGCCAGCAGCGACGGCCAGGGACACCAGAACACCGGGGAGCTGTTTTTT
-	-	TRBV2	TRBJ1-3	CASSDPSDGNTIYF	TGTGCCAGCAGTGATCCAAGCGATGGAAACACCATATATTTT
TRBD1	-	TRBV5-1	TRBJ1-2	CASSLEEGQGILYYGYTF	TGCGCCAGCAGCTTGGAGGAGGGACAGGGAATACTCTACTATGGCTACACCTTC
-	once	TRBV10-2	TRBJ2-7	CASSEGYEQYF	TGCGCCAGCAGTGAAGGGTACGAGCAGTACTTC
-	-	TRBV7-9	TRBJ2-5	CASSLVGSSVGETQYF	TGTGCCAGCAGCTTAGTGGGCAGTAGTGTCGGAGAGACCCAGTACTTC
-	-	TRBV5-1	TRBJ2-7	CASSVPGSYEQYF	TGCGCCAGCAGTGTCCCCGGATCATACGAGCAGTACTTC
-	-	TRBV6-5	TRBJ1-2	CASSPTGNYGYTF	TGTGCCAGCAGTCCCACAGGGAACTATGGCTACACCTTC
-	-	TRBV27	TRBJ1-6	CASSPRGFPLHF	TGTGCCAGCAGTCCCCGCGGTTTCCCCCTCCACTTT
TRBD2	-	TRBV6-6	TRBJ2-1	CASRRGGAYNEQFF	TGTGCCAGCAGACGCGGGGGGGCCTACAATGAGCAGTTCTTC
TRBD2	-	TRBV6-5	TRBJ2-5	CASSRPGGEETQYF	TGTGCCAGCAGCCGTCCGGGGGGAGAGGAGACCCAGTACTTC
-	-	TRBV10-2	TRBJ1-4	CATLGPNEKLFF	TGCGCCACCCTCGGGCCTAATGAAAAACTGTTTTTT
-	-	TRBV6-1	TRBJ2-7	CASKTGLLYEQYF	TGTGCCAGCAAGACGGGACTCCTCTACGAGCAGTACTTC
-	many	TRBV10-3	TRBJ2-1	CAISERDQYNEQFF	TGTGCCATCAGTGAGAGGGACCAGTACAATGAGCAGTTCTTC
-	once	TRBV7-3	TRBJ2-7	CASSLMGGFDEQYF	TGTGCCAGCAGCTTGATGGGGGGTTTCGACGAGCAGTACTTC
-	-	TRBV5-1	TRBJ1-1	CASSFGGGTEAFF	TGCGCCAGCAGTTTTGGGGGCGGCACTGAAGCTTTCTTT
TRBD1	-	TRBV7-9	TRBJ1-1	CASSTEDRDTEAFF	TGTGCCAGCAGCACTGAGGACAGGGACACTGAAGCTTTCTTT
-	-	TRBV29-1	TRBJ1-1	CSGGNTEAFF	TGCAGCGGCGGGAACACTGAAGCTTTCTTT
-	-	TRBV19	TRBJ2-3	CASSVNTDTQYF	TGTGCCAGTAGTGTAAACACAGATACGCAGTATTTT
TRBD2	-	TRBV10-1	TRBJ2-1	CASSPLAGGFNEQFF	TGCGCCAGCAGCCCACTAGCGGGGGGTTTCAATGAGCAGTTCTTC
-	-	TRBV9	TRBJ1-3	CASSGHSSGNTIYF	TGTGCCAGCAGCGGACATTCTTCTGGAAACACCATATATTTT
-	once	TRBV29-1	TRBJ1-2	CSAAWGGNYGYTF	TGCAGCGCCGCGTGGGGTGGGAACTATGGCTACACCTTC
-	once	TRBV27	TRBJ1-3	CASSPPVGAGNTIYF	TGTGCCAGCAGTCCCCCCGTAGGGGCTGGAAACACCATATATTTT
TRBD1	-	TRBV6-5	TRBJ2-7	CASREDRVGEQYF	TGTGCCAGCAGGGAAGACAGGGTTGGCGAGCAGTACTTC